The source of this T cell receptor beta chain is a study of blood T cell repertoires in COVID-19. Study overall: COVID-19 samples from acute and convalescent phases originated in the United States, Italy and Spain.

Individuals aged 18 to 89 years were recruited from fewer than 30 US areas. Which cohort a participant joined came from the clinical history participants gave. Germline V CDR1 and CDR2: MNHEY, SVGEGT. There are 15 residues in the CDR3. J was trimmed by 5 bases and V by 2 bases; bases with no gene match: 2. Per the original data handling: How many nucleated cells were present was estimated from reference gene primer amplification. The table came from immunoSEQ multiplex PCR; TCRdb's copy has only in-frame clones and leaves some out. V, J and clone size are those of that table, while D and trimming were read from the DNA. The table shows 280,000 or so clones, with 70% to 90% occurring only once.

The sequenced sample was PBMCs or T cells enriched from blood (not recorded which). The rearrangement joins TRBV6-2 or TRBV6-3 to TRBJ1-6; 8 nucleotides line up with TRBD1. The TCR was taken from a man aged 30 to 39 who had recovered from COVID-19. In DNA, the CDR3 is TGTGCCAGCAGTTACGCGGGACAGGATAATTCACCCCTCCACTTT. As protein: CASSYAGQDNSPLHF.